This passage covers 5 T cell receptor beta chains from one sample sequenced in a study of blood T cell repertoires in COVID-19. Clones were sequenced by immunoSEQ multiplex PCR, and TCRdb holds only the in-frame ones, with some missing. This sample has around 180,000 clones, with roughly 88% found just once. Sequenced material: peripheral blood. All receptors derive from an older man with COVID-19, enrolled during active disease.

The chain links TRBV6-5 to TRBJ1-4; D ambiguous. The CDR3 covers 14 residues. CDR1 MNHEY and CDR2 SVGAGI come from the germline V gene. V lost 8 bases and J 6 bases, leaving 16 bases between the germline ends. The CDR3 loop reads CASGRDGGYEKLFF. CDR3 in DNA: TGTGCCAGCGGCCGGGATGGAGGGTATGAAAAACTGTTTTTT.

The J gene is TRBJ2-7, the V gene TRBV5-1; D is perhaps TRBD2 (5 bases). This CDR3 spans 12 amino acids. Germline V gene data show CDR1 as SGHRS and CDR2 as YFSETQ. Trimming cost V 5 bases and J 0 bases, with 6 bases left between them. The CDR3 bases are TGCGCCAGCAGGAGGGACTCCTACGAGCAGTACTTC. This translates into CASRRDSYEQYF.

The gene calls are TRBV5-4 and TRBJ2-1, with 8 bases fitting TRBD2. With V trimmed by 4 bases and J by 0 bases, 9 bases remained unmatched. From germline, CDR1 is SGHNT and CDR2 YYREEE (reference sequence). The CDR3 is made up of 17 amino acids. CDR3 amino acids: CASSPRGGRISYNEQFF. The CDR3 nucleotides read TGTGCCAGCAGCCCCCGGGGGGGCAGGATCTCCTACAATGAGCAGTTCTTC.

V is TRBV19 and J is TRBJ1-6, with a possible D match to TRBD1 (5 bases). Germline assignment: CDR1 LNHDA and CDR2 SQIVND (reference sequence). Trimming left V 2 bases short and J 7 bases short, with 9 bases between. CDR3 length equals 14 residues. The CDR3 coding sequence is TGTGCCAGTAGTATACAGGGTTTGAATTCACCCCTCCACTTT. Amino acids: CASSIQGLNSPLHF. Based on the CDR3 plus reference TRBV19 and TRBJ1-6, the full variable domain is DGGITQSPKYLFRKEGQNVTLSCEQNLNHDAMYWYRQDPGQGLRLIYYSQIVNDFQKGDIAEGYSVSREKKESFPLTVTSAQKNPTAFYLCASSIQGLNSPLHFGNGTRLTVT.

V usage is TRBV7-9 and J usage is TRBJ2-3; D remains ambiguous. This CDR3 is built from 14 residues. Per germline, CDR1 SEHNR and CDR2 FQNEAQ (reference sequence). Between the trimmed V and J ends, which lost 1 base and 0 bases, there was a span of 5 bases. The DNA of the CDR3 is TGTGCCAGCAGCTTAGAGACTAGCACAGATACGCAGTATTTT. Protein sequence: CASSLETSTDTQYF. Together with reference TRBV7-9 and TRBJ2-3, the CDR3 gives the full variable domain: DTGVSQNPRHKITKRGQNVTFRCDPISEHNRLYWYRQTLGQGPEFLTYFQNEAQLEKSRLLSDRFSAERPKGSFSTLEIQRTEQGDSAMYLCASSLETSTDTQYFGPGTRLTVL.